This T cell receptor (beta chain) was sequenced during a study of somatic mutations in cytotoxic T cells in rheumatoid arthritis. Trimming left V 0 bases short and J 8 bases short, with 14 bases between. CDR3 size: 14 residues. CDR1 SGHKS and CDR2 YYEKEE come from the germline V gene (reference sequence). The CD4+ and CD8+ fractions came from positive magnetic bead selection and were purity-checked by flow cytometry. This clone has more than one count but fewer than ten. Assay used: immunoSEQ multiplex PCR; TCRdb lists only in-frame clones, some missing. Of 14,000 or so clones listed, roughly 77% are singletons.

The genes are TRBV5-5 and TRBJ1-2, with D hard to call. Sequenced sample: CD8+ T cells sorted from blood. The TCR sequence derives from an adult with rheumatoid arthritis. The CDR3 spells CASSLERASGGYTF. CDR3 coding DNA: TGTGCCAGCAGCTTGGAGCGCGCTTCGGGAGGCTACACCTTC.